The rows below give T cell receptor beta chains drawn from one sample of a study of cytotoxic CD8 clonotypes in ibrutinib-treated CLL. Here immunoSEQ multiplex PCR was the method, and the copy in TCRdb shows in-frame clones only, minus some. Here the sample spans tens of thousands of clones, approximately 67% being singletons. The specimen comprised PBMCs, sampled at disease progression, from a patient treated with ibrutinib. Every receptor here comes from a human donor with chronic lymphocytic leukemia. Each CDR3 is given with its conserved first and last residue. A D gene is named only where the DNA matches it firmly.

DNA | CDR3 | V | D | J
TGTGCCGTACTCCGGGAGAGCACAGATACGCAGTATTTT | CAVLRESTDTQYF | TRBV10-3 | . | TRBJ2-3
TGTGCCAGCAGCCAAGTACAGTCCCGGATTAATGAAAAACTGTTTTTT | CASSQVQSRINEKLFF | TRBV14 | . | TRBJ1-4
TGTGCCTGGAGTATGCGCAATACCGGGGAGCTGTTTTTT | CAWSMRNTGELFF | TRBV30 | . | TRBJ2-2
TGTGCCAGCAGTTTACCTACTAGCGGGAAAGAGACCCAGTACTTC | CASSLPTSGKETQYF | TRBV28 | TRBD2 | TRBJ2-5
TGCGCCAGCAGCTCCCGGGAAACAAGATCCGGGGAGCTGTTTTTT | CASSSRETRSGELFF | TRBV5-1 | . | TRBJ2-2
TGTGCCAGCAGCTCGGTGGGTGGGAGGACGACGCAGTATTTT | CASSSVGGRTTQYF | TRBV11-2 | . | TRBJ2-3
TGTGCCAGCAGCTTAGATCGGGACCCTGGCACAGATACGCAGTATTTT | CASSLDRDPGTDTQYF | TRBV11-1 | . | TRBJ2-3
TGTGCCAGCTCACCGCCTGAGGACTACGAGCAGTACTTC | CASSPPEDYEQYF | TRBV18 | . | TRBJ2-7
TGTGCCAGCAGATCAGGGGGAGGCTACGAGCAGTACTTC | CASRSGGGYEQYF | TRBV13 | . | TRBJ2-7
TGTGCCAGCAGCTACGGTGGGGTCACTGAAGCTTTCTTT | CASSYGGVTEAFF | TRBV7-9 | . | TRBJ1-1